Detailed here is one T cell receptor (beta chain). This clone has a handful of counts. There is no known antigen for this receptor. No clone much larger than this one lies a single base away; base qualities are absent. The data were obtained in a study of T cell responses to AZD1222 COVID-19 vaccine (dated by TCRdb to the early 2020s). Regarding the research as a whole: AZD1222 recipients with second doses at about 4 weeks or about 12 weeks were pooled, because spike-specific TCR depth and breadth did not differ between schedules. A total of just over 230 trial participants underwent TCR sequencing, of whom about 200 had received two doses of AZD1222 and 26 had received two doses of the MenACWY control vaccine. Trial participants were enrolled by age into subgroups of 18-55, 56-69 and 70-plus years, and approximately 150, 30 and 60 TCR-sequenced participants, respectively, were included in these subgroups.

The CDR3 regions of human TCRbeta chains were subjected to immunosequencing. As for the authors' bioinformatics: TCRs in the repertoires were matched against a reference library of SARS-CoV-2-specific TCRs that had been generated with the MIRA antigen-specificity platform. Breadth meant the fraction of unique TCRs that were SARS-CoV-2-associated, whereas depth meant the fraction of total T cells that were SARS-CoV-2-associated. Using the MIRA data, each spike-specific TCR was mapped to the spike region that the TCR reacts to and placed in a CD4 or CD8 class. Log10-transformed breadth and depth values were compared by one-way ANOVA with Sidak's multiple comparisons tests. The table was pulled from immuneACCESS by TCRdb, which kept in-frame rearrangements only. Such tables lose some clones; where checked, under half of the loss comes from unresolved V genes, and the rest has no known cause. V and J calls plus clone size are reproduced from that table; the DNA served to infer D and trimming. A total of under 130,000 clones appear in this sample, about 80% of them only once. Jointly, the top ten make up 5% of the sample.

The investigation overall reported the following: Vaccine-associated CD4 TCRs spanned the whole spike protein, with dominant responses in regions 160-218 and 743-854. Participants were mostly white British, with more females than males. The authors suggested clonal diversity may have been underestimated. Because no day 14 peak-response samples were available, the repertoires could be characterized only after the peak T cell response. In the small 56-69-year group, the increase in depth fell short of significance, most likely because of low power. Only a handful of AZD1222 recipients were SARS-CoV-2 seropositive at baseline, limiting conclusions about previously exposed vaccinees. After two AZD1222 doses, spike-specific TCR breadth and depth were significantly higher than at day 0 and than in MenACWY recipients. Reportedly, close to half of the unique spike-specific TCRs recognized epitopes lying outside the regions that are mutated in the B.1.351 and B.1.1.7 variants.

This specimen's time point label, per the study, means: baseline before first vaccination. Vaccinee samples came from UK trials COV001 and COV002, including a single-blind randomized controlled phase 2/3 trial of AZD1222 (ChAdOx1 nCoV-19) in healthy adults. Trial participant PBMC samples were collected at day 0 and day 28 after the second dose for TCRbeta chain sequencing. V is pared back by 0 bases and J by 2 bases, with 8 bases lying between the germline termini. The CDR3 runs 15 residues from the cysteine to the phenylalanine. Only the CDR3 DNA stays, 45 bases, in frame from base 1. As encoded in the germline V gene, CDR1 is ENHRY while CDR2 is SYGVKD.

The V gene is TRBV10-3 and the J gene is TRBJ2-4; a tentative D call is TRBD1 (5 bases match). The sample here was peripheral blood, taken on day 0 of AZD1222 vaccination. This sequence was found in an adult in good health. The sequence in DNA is TGTGCCATCAGTGAGTCCCAGGGTTCCAAAAACATTCAGTACTTC. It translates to CAISESQGSKNIQYF.